This T cell receptor (beta chain) is from a study of blood T cell repertoires in COVID-19. As processed by the authors: Amplification of reference gene primers provided the estimated nucleated cell counts. Libraries were prepared by immunoSEQ multiplex PCR; TCRdb keeps only in-frame clonotypes and omits some of them. The V and J calls and clone size are taken from that table; D and trimming were inferred from the DNA. In the table there are roughly 100,000 clones, about 86% of which are singletons. Germline loops: CDR1 WSHSY, CDR2 SAAADI. The CDR3 extends over 15 amino acids. J lost 4 bases, V lost 6 bases, and 7 bases had no gene match.

This receptor was obtained from a man at least 80 years old with acute or convalescent COVID-19. The chain recombines TRBV10-2 with TRBJ2-1; 9 positions agree with TRBD1. The sequenced material came from peripheral blood. CDR3 nucleotide sequence: TGCGCCAGCAGGTTAACAGGGGGCGGGTACAATGAGCAGTTCTTC. It translates to CASRLTGGGYNEQFF.